The clone carrying this TCR beta chain was found once. This likely comes from a read error, as the CDR3 has no conserved phenylalanine or tryptophan at its end. The study drew donors from healthy Caucasian individuals in Russia aged about 6 to 95. Researchers isolated at least 6.5 million PBMCs per sample. Per sample, extraction of total RNA gave at least 5.5 micrograms in every case. A sample-barcoded 5' primer and a J-beta primer mix were used in a second PCR of about 7 to 12 cycles. MiXCR, applied by TCRdb to the 5' RACE reads, yields one record per CDR3 protein. Among 250,000 to 300,000 distinct CDR3 sequences listed, 25% to 30% were seen once. The sample comes from a study of blood T cells in healthy people across ages. Germline CDR1 is DFQATT and CDR2 is SNEGSKA (reference sequence). The CDR3 contains 13 residues.

The clonotype comes from a woman between 70 and 85 years old in good health. Sequenced sample: blood. This sequence joins TRBV20-1 and TRBJ1-1; D unresolved. Written as DNA, the CDR3 is TGCAGTGCTCCGGAGGGAAAGAACACCGAAGCTTTCTCT. Translated, it gives CSAPEGKNTEAFS.